This TCR beta chain was recorded in a study of early T cells in non-severe SARS-CoV-2 infection. Individual cDNA molecules received unique molecular identifiers during library preparation. MiXCR, run by TCRdb on the 5' RACE reads, gives a single entry per CDR3 protein. Of fewer than 100,000 distinct CDR3 sequences listed, about a sixth are singletons. Study-wide results and limits: In VDJdb matching, anti-spike CD8 responses were favored while private and CD4 specificities went missing.

Regarding this clonotype: The target antigen is unknown.

The V gene lost 0 bases and the J gene lost 5 bases, with 11 bases spanning the gap. From germline, CDR1 is SGDLS and CDR2 YYNGEE. The CDR3 is 14 amino acids. Sequenced sample: whole blood. This chain uses TRBV9 with TRBJ1-1; D is undetermined. The TCR comes from an adult who was a healthcare worker with PCR-confirmed SARS-CoV-2 infection or an uninfected control (not recorded which). The CDR3, as DNA: TGTGCCAGCAGCGTAGCGGGTTCAGAAACTGAAGCTTTCTTT. Translated, it gives CASSVAGSETEAFF.